The next 9 T cell receptor beta chains were all read from a single sample in a study of blood T cell repertoires in COVID-19. Profiled with immunoSEQ multiplex PCR; TCRdb holds only in-frame clones, not every one. The sample carries 200,000 to 300,000 clones, approximately 88% recorded once. The sequenced sample consisted of PBMCs or T cells enriched from blood (not recorded which). These TCRs come from a woman in her 40s with acute COVID-19.

The chain couples TRBV28 to TRBJ1-4; tentatively, D is TRBD1 (6 bases). Looked up from germline, CDR1 is MDHEN and CDR2 is SYDVKM. V was pared by 3 bases and J by 7 bases, with 18 bases between. The CDR3 is 16 residues long. CDR3 coding DNA: TGTGCCAGCAGTTTTGTGGGGGGGGGCGAAGGTGAAAAACTGTTTTTT. As protein: CASSFVGGGEGEKLFF.

The V call is TRBV13, the J call TRBJ1-1; D remains unclear. There are 13 residues in the CDR3. V was shortened by 2 bases and J by 1 base, with 5 bases between the two germline ends. From germline, CDR1 is PRHDT and CDR2 FYEKMQ (reference sequence). The CDR3 region has the DNA TGTGCCAGCAGCTTAACGGGGAACACTGAAGCTTTCTTT. Translation gives CASSLTGNTEAFF.

This chain connects TRBV27 to TRBJ2-7, with D hard to call. CDR1 and CDR2 from the germline V gene are MNHEY and SMNVEV (reference sequence). The V end was cut by 2 bases, the J end by 3 bases, with 11 bases between. CDR3 length: 14 amino acids. CDR3 in DNA: TGTGCCAGCAGTTTACGGGTCAGTGACTACGAGCAGTACTTC. Translated: CASSLRVSDYEQYF.

The chain recombines TRBV5-1 with TRBJ2-7; 8 bases match TRBD1. CDR1 and CDR2 from the germline V gene are SGHRS and YFSETQ. The CDR3 spans 14 residues. The ends lost 0 bases at V and 6 bases at J; junction bases unmatched: 5. CDR3 amino acids: CASSLEWTGSEQYF. DNA for the CDR3: TGCGCCAGCAGCTTGGAGTGGACAGGGTCCGAGCAGTACTTC.

This chain links TRBV11-2 with TRBJ2-2; the match to TRBD1 covers 9 bases. The CDR3 extends over 17 amino acids. J was trimmed by 6 bases and V by 7 bases; bases with no gene match: 15. Germline V CDR1 and CDR2: SGHAT, FQNNGV. The DNA for the CDR3 is TGTGCCAGCATTCCCGGGACAGGGATTTCAATCTCCGGGGAGCTGTTTTTT. Its translation: CASIPGTGISISGELFF.

CDR3 DNA sequence: TGCAGCGTTTCCCCCAGGTTTGAGCAGTTCTTC. Translation: CSVSPRFEQFF. The chain combines TRBV29-1 with TRBJ2-1; no reliable D call. Trimming cost V 5 bases and J 9 bases, with 11 bases left between them. In germline, CDR1 is SQVTM, CDR2 ANQGSEA. The length of the CDR3 is 11 residues.

The CDR3 sequence: CASSPGTLNTGELFF. The CDR3 coding sequence is TGTGCCAGCAGTCCCGGGACACTGAACACCGGGGAGCTGTTTTTT. The chain employs TRBV7-8 and TRBJ2-2, with a tentative D call TRBD1 (6 bases). CDR3 length: 15 residues. Per germline, CDR1 SGHVS and CDR2 FQNEAQ. Trimming removed 6 bases from V and 1 base from J, with 12 bases in between.

The gene calls are TRBV19 and TRBJ2-3; TRBD2 matches 10 bases. Germline-derived CDR1 and CDR2 are LNHDA and SQIVND (reference sequence). The ends lost 5 bases at V and 3 bases at J; junction bases unmatched: 5. The CDR3 has 15 residues. CDR3 nucleotide sequence: TGTGCCAGTAGTGTTAGCGGGGGGATAACAGATACGCAGTATTTT. It translates to CASSVSGGITDTQYF.

This rearrangement joins TRBV19 to TRBJ1-5; 7 bases map to TRBD1. Germline V gives CDR1 LNHDA, CDR2 SQIVND (reference sequence). V lost 7 bases and J lost 5; bases outside the gene matches: 5. The CDR3 is 13 residues long. The CDR3 protein is CASNRDSYQPQHF. The CDR3 DNA follows: TGTGCCAGTAATCGGGACAGTTATCAGCCCCAGCATTTT.